This T cell receptor (beta chain) came from a study of CD8 T cells in Susac syndrome. The CDR3 consists of 12 residues. Germline CDR1 reads SQVTM; CDR2 reads ANQGSEA. Trimming shortened V by 3 bases and J by 3 bases, and 8 bases separated the two germline ends. Random-hexamer reverse transcription was applied to about 0.5 to 1 ug RNA. From the immunoSEQ multiplex PCR reads, TCRdb called clonotypes with MiXCR, one entry per CDR3 protein. The table has under 90,000 distinct CDR3 sequences, approximately 95% seen once. The clonotype comes from a human donor with Susac syndrome. Sequencing used CD8+ T cells from PBMCs. The chain joins TRBV29-1 to TRBJ1-1, with D unresolved. The CDR3 nucleotides are TGCAGCGTTGACGGAAGGCACACTGAAGCTTTCTTT. This translates into CSVDGRHTEAFF.